The clone carrying this T cell receptor (beta chain) was seen just once. Its target is unknown. A single record per CDR3 protein comes from TCRdb applying MiXCR to the multiplex PCR reads. This sample has some 120,000 distinct CDR3 sequences, with nearly 20% found just once. V shed 0 bases and J 6 bases; nucleotides not matched to a gene: 18. From germline, CDR1 is SGHRS and CDR2 YFSETQ. CDR3 length: 18 amino acids. Breast cancer patients provided tissue from their axillary draining lymph nodes. These data belong to a study of breast tumors, draining lymph nodes, adjacent tissues. Study results and limitations: Compared with lymph nodes, tumors were less diverse; compared with nontumor tissue, more. The data were judged consistent with most tumor T cells coming from lymph node and expanding in tumor. Data only fit, rather than demonstrated, lymph node origin of most tumor T cells. Compared with basal-like, luminal-like tumors shared significantly more repertoire with nontumor tissue.

This chain links TRBV5-1 with TRBJ2-7; 7 bases are a match to TRBD2. This receptor was taken from a female donor with breast cancer. Some clones in this sample may be carry-over from other donors' samples. The sample consisted of axillary lymph node tissue. The CDR3 here is CASSLALVGGPEGCEQYF. CDR3 DNA: TGCGCCAGCAGCTTGGCCTTAGTGGGAGGGCCAGAGGGGTGCGAGCAGTACTTC.